This TCR beta chain was identified during a study of T cells in Graves' hyperthyroidism and ophthalmopathy. Overall study findings and caveats: Most thyroid clonotypes with frequency above 0.001 were detected in blood. In simple terms, a model built on 13 V-J features told ophthalmopathy apart from stable hyperthyroidism.

Clinical symptoms, serum thyroxine and TRAb, thyroid ultrasound and orbital computed tomography were used for the diagnoses. This CDR3 region has 14 residues. The germline V gene has CDR1 MNHEY and CDR2 SVGAGI. The ends were cut back, 0 bases at V and 5 bases at J, with 10 bases in the middle. On this clonotype: The antigen is unknown.

What was amplified from RNA transcripts were TCR beta CDR3 regions. TCR CDR3 underwent first-round RT-PCR with the HTBI primer set. TCRdb re-called the multiplex PCR reads through MiXCR, storing one row per CDR3 protein. The table includes about 570,000 distinct CDR3 sequences, about 43% detected once. This sequence originates from an adult woman with Graves' disease, either hyperthyroidism or ophthalmopathy (not recorded which). V gene TRBV6-5 combines with J gene TRBJ2-5; tentative D call: TRBD2 (7 bases). The sample taken for sequencing was peripheral blood or thyroid tissue (not recorded which). The CDR3 DNA reads as TGTGCCAGCAGTTACTCGGCGGGGGCCGAGACCCAGTACTTC. It yields the protein CASSYSAGAETQYF.